The 4 T cell receptor beta chains in this list originate from one sample, sequenced in a study of blood T cell repertoires in COVID-19. Only in-frame clones appear in the TCRdb table, and some are missing; sequencing was by immunoSEQ multiplex PCR. The sample holds about 160,000 clones, under 90% seen once. The material sequenced was PBMCs or T cells enriched from blood (not recorded which). All receptors come from a woman between 50 and 59 years old who had recovered from COVID-19.

The chain has TRBV10-3 and TRBJ2-7; the D gene is possibly TRBD1 (6 bases). Germline values: CDR1 ENHRY, CDR2 SYGVKD. The CDR3 is 14 amino acids. V lost 10 bases, J lost 0 bases, and 16 bases lay in between. CDR3 sequence (DNA): TGTGCCACGGAGACAGGTTCCAGCTCCTACGAGCAGTACTTC. Translating it yields CATETGSSSYEQYF.

V is TRBV19 and J is TRBJ1-4; D is unresolved. The V end lost 1 base, the J end lost 8 bases, and 17 bases lay between the germline ends. Germline CDR1 is LNHDA and CDR2 is SQIVND (reference sequence). This CDR3 is 16 amino acids long. The CDR3 loop reads CASSIGFSSMGEKLFF. CDR3 DNA sequence: TGTGCCAGTAGTATAGGCTTTTCCTCGATGGGCGAAAAACTGTTTTTT.

This clone was observed once. The chain has TRBV5-8 and TRBJ1-2; D might be TRBD1 (5 bases). The CDR3 totals 15 residues. Trimming stripped 3 bases from V and 5 bases from J, with 17 bases between. Germline CDR1 and CDR2: SGHTS and YDEGEE. The CDR3 bases are TGTGCCAGCAGCTCAGCGCGGGGCTTAATTTATGGCTACACCTTC. It encodes CASSSARGLIYGYTF. The full variable domain, its missing parts supplied by reference TRBV5-8 and TRBJ1-2, is EAGVTQSPTHLIKTRGQQATLRCSPISGHTSVYWYQQALGLGLQFLLWYDEGEERNRGNFPPRFSGRQFPNYSSELNVNALELEDSALYLCASSSARGLIYGYTFGSGTRLTVV.

This chain connects TRBV29-1 to TRBJ1-2; D call uncertain. V gave up 6 bases and J gave up 14 bases, with 22 bases separating them. This CDR3 has 12 residues. Germline CDR1 SQVTM, CDR2 ANQGSEA. This chain's CDR3 is CSVARETYSSTF. The CDR3 DNA follows: TGCAGCGTGGCACGCGAAACGTACTCTAGTACCTTC.